The 20 T cell receptor beta chains reported below all come from one sample, sequenced in a study of T-cell reconstitution after alpha-beta-depleted transplantation in children. A library of TCRbeta sequences, prepared with unique molecular identifiers, was generated. Each CDR3 protein is one row after TCRdb ran MiXCR on the PCR reads. This table holds 300,000 or so distinct CDR3 sequences, 9.5% to 10% found once. The material was PBMCs from the stem cell graft donor, obtained from the stem cell graft. The receptors come from a human donor who donated a stem cell graft to a child with SCID.

The chain carries TRBV12-3 or TRBV12-4 and TRBJ2-1; 8 positions match TRBD1. The CDR3 is 13 residues long. Unmatched junction bases numbered 3, after V lost 4 bases and J lost 7 bases. CDR3 bases: TGTGCCAGCAGTTGGACAGGGATAAATGAGCAGTTCTTC. This sequence encodes CASSWTGINEQFF.

This clonotype was seen a handful of times. The chain recombines TRBV20-1 with TRBJ2-7, with D tentatively TRBD2 (5 bases). This CDR3 is built from 14 residues. The ends were cut back, 0 bases at V and 3 bases at J, with 12 bases in the middle. CDR1 DFQATT and CDR2 SNEGSKA come from the germline V gene (reference sequence). CDR3 amino acids: CSARDREDLYEQYF. CDR3 in DNA: TGCAGTGCTAGAGATCGGGAAGACCTCTACGAGCAGTACTTC.

This clonotype was observed at least ten times. The rearrangement uses TRBV12-3 or TRBV12-4 and TRBJ1-1, with D uncertain. V was pared by 5 bases and J by 8 bases, with 12 bases between. CDR3 length equals 12 residues. The CDR3 loop is CASSPIKPEAFF. DNA of the CDR3: TGTGCCAGCAGTCCCATAAAGCCCGAAGCTTTCTTT.

This clonotype turned up a few times. The chain carries TRBV5-6 and TRBJ2-2; TRBD1 might be the D (6 bases). The CDR3 covers 16 residues. V was trimmed by 0 bases and J by 0 bases, leaving 9 bases between them. In germline, CDR1 is SGHDT, CDR2 YYEEEE. The CDR3 loop is CASSLVQGANTGELFF. The CDR3 coding sequence is TGTGCCAGCAGCTTGGTACAGGGCGCGAACACCGGGGAGCTGTTTTTT.

This clonotype was counted at least ten times. The V call is TRBV29-1, the J call TRBJ2-2; D is possibly TRBD2 (5 bases). Between the trimmed V and J ends, which lost 4 bases and 0 bases, there was a span of 9 bases. Looked up from germline, CDR1 is SQVTM and CDR2 is ANQGSEA. This CDR3 has 14 amino acids. CDR3 protein: CSVGGSANTGELFF. In DNA, the CDR3 is TGCAGCGTTGGAGGGTCCGCGAACACCGGGGAGCTGTTTTTT.

In its sample, this clonotype was seen a few times. The J gene is TRBJ2-7, the V gene TRBV7-9, with unresolved D. CDR3 length: 11 amino acids. The germline V gene has CDR1 SEHNR and CDR2 FQNEAQ (reference sequence). V was trimmed by 1 base and J by 7 bases, leaving 5 bases between them. This chain's CDR3 is CASSLGQEQYF. The CDR3 coding sequence is TGTGCCAGCAGCTTAGGGCAGGAGCAGTACTTC.

Only a few counts were recorded for this clonotype. The chain recombines TRBV6-1 with TRBJ2-1; D is undetermined. The CDR3 loop spans 13 amino acids. V was pared by 3 bases and J by 8 bases, with 11 bases between. Germline V gene lookup returns CDR1 MNHNS and CDR2 SASEGT. This CDR3 reads CASSETHRDEQFF. The CDR3 coding sequence is TGTGCCAGCAGTGAGACCCATAGGGATGAGCAGTTCTTC.

This clonotype turned up a few times. The chain employs TRBV29-1 and TRBJ2-3; 7 nucleotides line up with TRBD1. With V trimmed by 7 bases and J by 2 bases, 6 bases remained unmatched. This CDR3 region has 13 residues. The germline gives CDR1 SQVTM, CDR2 ANQGSEA. The CDR3 spells CSGRDRNTDTQYF. The CDR3 nucleotides read TGCAGCGGACGGGACAGAAACACAGATACGCAGTATTTT.

The chain recombines TRBV5-1 with TRBJ1-1; D gene unclear. V was shortened by 0 bases and J by 1 base, with 16 bases between the two germline ends. Germline loops: CDR1 SGHRS, CDR2 YFSETQ. The CDR3 covers 17 residues. This CDR3 reads CASSLAGNGPANTEAFF. The CDR3 DNA is TGCGCCAGCAGCTTGGCCGGAAACGGGCCGGCGAACACTGAAGCTTTCTTT.

Only a few counts were recorded for this clonotype. The V and J genes are TRBV12-3 or TRBV12-4 and TRBJ2-5; 8 bases align to TRBD1. V dropped 6 bases and J dropped 1; count of bases not matched to a gene: 1. The CDR3 is 13 amino acids. This CDR3 reads CASRDRGQETQYF. For the CDR3, the DNA is TGTGCCAGCAGAGACAGGGGCCAAGAGACCCAGTACTTC.

The chain carries TRBV6-1 and TRBJ1-1, with a weak D call TRBD1 (5 bases). The ends were cut back, 8 bases at V and 0 bases at J, with 13 bases in the middle. The CDR3 is 14 amino acids. Germline V CDR1 and CDR2: MNHNS, SASEGT. In nucleotides, the CDR3 is TGTGCCAGCTCTAGGACAAATATGAACACTGAAGCTTTCTTT. It codes for CASSRTNMNTEAFF.

This clonotype came up a few times. The chain employs TRBV4-2 and TRBJ2-4; D is perhaps TRBD2 (6 bases). Trimming stripped 1 base from V and 5 bases from J, with 18 bases between. CDR1 is LGHNA and CDR2 is YNFKEQ in the germline V gene. This CDR3 has 17 amino acids. The CDR3 sequence is CASSQATQGPGENIQYF. As DNA, the CDR3 is TGTGCCAGCAGCCAAGCGACACAAGGGCCGGGGGAAAACATTCAGTACTTC.

The table lists this clonotype with a few counts. J is TRBJ2-7 and V is TRBV20-1, with D unresolved. The CDR3 has 13 residues. The germline V and J ends were trimmed by 5 bases and 2 bases, with 13 bases remaining between them. Germline values: CDR1 DFQATT, CDR2 SNEGSKA (reference sequence). The CDR3 loop is CSASYPGTYEQYF. The CDR3 nucleotides are TGCAGTGCTTCCTACCCGGGCACCTACGAGCAGTACTTC.

Written as DNA, the CDR3 is TGTGCCAGCAGTAACACAGGGGGCGGGGAGCTGTTTTTT. Translating gives CASSNTGGGELFF. The V gene is TRBV25-1, the J gene TRBJ2-2; 8 bases line up with TRBD1. This CDR3 contains 13 residues. Germline-derived CDR1 and CDR2 are MGHDK and SYGVNS. V lost 5 bases, J lost 7 bases, and 3 bases stayed unmatched.

The V call is TRBV11-2, the J call TRBJ1-1, with D hard to call. The CDR3 runs 14 residues. Germline values: CDR1 SGHAT, CDR2 FQNNGV. V was cut by 0 bases and J by 4 bases, with 9 bases left in between. CDR3: CASSLDVRGTEAFF. CDR3 bases: TGTGCCAGCAGCTTAGACGTGCGGGGCACTGAAGCTTTCTTT.

The chain links TRBV6-5 to TRBJ2-2; 9 nucleotides agree with TRBD1. V shed 4 bases and J 0 bases; nucleotides not matched to a gene: 3. This CDR3 has 16 amino acids. Germline assignment: CDR1 MNHEY and CDR2 SVGAGI. The CDR3 protein is CASSWTGAANTGELFF. The CDR3 region has the DNA TGTGCCAGCAGTTGGACAGGGGCCGCGAACACCGGGGAGCTGTTTTTT.

This clonotype appeared many times. The chain has TRBV6-1 and TRBJ2-3, with D possibly being TRBD1 or TRBD2 (7 bases each). The CDR3 sequence is 18 residues long. Germline loops: CDR1 MNHNS, CDR2 SASEGT. Trimming removed 7 bases from V and 0 bases from J, with 23 bases in between. This CDR3 is CASTKVRGDSASTDTQYF. The CDR3 coding sequence is TGTGCCAGCACCAAAGTCCGGGGGGACAGTGCTAGCACAGATACGCAGTATTTT.

The chain carries TRBV4-1 and TRBJ1-4, with D uncertain. From germline, CDR1 is MGHRA and CDR2 YSYEKL. CDR3 length: 12 amino acids. V lost 0 bases and J 8 bases, leaving 4 bases between the germline ends. The CDR3 sequence: CASSQEAEKLFF. CDR3 in DNA: TGCGCCAGCAGCCAAGAAGCGGAAAAACTGTTTTTT.

V is TRBV20-1 and J is TRBJ2-7, with 7 bases fitting TRBD2. V was clipped by 4 bases and J by 0 bases; unmatched bases: 12. This CDR3 is built from 16 residues. CDR1 and CDR2 (germline): DFQATT, SNEGSKA (reference sequence). The CDR3 sequence is CSAIRMPGGSSYEQYF. The CDR3 nucleotides are TGCAGTGCTATCCGTATGCCGGGAGGAAGCTCCTACGAGCAGTACTTC.

V usage is TRBV20-1 and J usage is TRBJ1-1; a weak D match, TRBD1 (5 bases). CDR1 and CDR2 from the germline V gene are DFQATT and SNEGSKA (reference sequence). V shed 3 bases and J shed 2 bases, with 7 bases lying between them. This CDR3 comprises 12 residues. CDR3 coding DNA: TGCAGTGCTAGGACAGCTAACACTGAAGCTTTCTTT. Protein: CSARTANTEAFF.